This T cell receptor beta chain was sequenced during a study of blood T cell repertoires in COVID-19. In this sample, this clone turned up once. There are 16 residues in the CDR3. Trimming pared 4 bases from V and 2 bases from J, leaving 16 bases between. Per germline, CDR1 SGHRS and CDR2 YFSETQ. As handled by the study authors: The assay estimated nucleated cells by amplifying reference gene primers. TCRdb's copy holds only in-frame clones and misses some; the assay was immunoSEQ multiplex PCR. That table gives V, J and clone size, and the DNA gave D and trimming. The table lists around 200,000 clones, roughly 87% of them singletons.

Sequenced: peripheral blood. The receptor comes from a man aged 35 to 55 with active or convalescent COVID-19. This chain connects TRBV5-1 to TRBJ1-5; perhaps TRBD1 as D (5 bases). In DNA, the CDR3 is TGCGCCAGCAGCAGCACGGGACTGCGCCGCAATCAGCCCCAGCATTTT. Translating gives CASSSTGLRRNQPQHF.